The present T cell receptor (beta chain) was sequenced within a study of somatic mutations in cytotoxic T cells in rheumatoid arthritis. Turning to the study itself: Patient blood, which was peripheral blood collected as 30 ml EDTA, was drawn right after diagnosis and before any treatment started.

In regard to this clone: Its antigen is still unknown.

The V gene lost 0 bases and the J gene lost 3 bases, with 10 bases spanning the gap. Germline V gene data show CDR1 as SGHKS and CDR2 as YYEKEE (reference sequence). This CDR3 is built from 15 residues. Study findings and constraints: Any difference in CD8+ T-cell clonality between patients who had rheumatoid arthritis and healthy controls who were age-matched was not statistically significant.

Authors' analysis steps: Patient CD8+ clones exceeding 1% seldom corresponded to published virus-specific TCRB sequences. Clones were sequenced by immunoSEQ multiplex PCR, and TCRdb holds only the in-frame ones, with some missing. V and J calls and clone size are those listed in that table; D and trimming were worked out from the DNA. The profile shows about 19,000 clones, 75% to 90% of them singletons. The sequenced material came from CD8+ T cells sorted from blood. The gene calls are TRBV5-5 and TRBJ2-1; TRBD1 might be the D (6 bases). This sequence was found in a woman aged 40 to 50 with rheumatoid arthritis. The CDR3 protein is CASSLDAGVYNEQFF. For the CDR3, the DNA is TGTGCCAGCAGCTTGGATGCAGGGGTCTACAATGAGCAGTTCTTC.